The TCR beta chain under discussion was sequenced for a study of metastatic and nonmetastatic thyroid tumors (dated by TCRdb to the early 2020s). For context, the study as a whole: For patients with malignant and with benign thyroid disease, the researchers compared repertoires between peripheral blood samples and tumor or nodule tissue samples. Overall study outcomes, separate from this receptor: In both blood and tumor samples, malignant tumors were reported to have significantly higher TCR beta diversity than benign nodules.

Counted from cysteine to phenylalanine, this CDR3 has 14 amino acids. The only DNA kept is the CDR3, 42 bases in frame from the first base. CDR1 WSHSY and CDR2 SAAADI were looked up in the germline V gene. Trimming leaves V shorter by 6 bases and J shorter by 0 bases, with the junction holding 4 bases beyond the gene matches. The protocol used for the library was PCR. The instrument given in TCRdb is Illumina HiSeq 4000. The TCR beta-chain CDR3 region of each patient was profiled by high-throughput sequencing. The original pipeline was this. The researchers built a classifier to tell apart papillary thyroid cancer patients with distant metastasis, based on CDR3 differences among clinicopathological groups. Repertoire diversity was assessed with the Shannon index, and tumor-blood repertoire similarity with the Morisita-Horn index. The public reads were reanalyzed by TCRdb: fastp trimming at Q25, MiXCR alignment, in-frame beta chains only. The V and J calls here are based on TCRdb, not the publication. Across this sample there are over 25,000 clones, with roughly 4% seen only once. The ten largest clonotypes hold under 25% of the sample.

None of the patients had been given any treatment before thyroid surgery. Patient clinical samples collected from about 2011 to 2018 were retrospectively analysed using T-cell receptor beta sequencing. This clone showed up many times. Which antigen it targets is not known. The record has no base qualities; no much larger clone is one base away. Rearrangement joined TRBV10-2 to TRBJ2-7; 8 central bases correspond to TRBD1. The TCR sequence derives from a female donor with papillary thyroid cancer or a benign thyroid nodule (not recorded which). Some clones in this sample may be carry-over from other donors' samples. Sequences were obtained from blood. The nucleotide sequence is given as TGCGCCAGCAGCCGGGACAGGATCTCCTACGAGCAGTACTTC. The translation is CASSRDRISYEQYF.